The source of this TCR beta chain is a study of identifying expanded T cells in peripheral blood (dated by TCRdb to 2018 to 2020). For the study in its entirety: Technical replicates were generated by sequencing separate aliquots of the same genomic DNA pool, with four replicates compared pairwise. What the authors observed across the whole study: Across all healthy-donor time intervals, the beta-binomial model significantly lowered both the number of clones called differentially abundant and the false-positive rate. The binomial model flagged about 1.1 differentially abundant clones between technical replicates but about 16 over around two weeks and over 18 over four weeks. For all healthy donors, the variance in clone template counts between approximately 2-week samples rose significantly as total template count increased. The authors expected that over much longer intervals, such as months to years, biological variance in healthy repertoires might increase even further.

No immune events, such as infections, were documented for the healthy donors during the collection period. Blood repertoires from healthy donors were used as a training cohort for calibrating time-dependent variance in a beta-binomial model of differential abundance of T-cell clones. There were roughly 10 healthy donors in the training cohort, of whom 3 were female and 7 were male. Donor ages ranged from about 29 to 65 years, with an average of approximately 43 years. Whole blood from each healthy donor was obtained from a commercial supplier and was collected at three time points 2 to 3 weeks apart. For immunosequencing, genomic DNA was extracted from whole blood that had not been sorted. TCRbeta CDR3 regions were profiled by bias-controlled multiplex PCR amplification of genomic DNA with the immunoSEQ Assay. The study's own analysis went as follows. To quantify the absolute abundance of each unique TCRbeta CDR3 region, the sequences were collapsed and filtered. Differential abundance was tested with two models: a binomial (Fisher-equivalent) model and a beta-binomial model that adds time-dependent variance fitted from healthy donors. Clones with fewer than 5 combined templates were excluded, and clones with Benjamini-Hochberg FDR below 0.01 were called differentially abundant. Using the form v = (b*log(k)+a)^2, the beta-binomial variance was modeled as a function of the total template count across the two samples. In its TCRdb copy, this immuneACCESS table keeps in-frame sequences only and misses some clones. Where compared with another copy, unresolved V genes explain less than half of these, and the others have no known cause. V, J and clone size are taken as reported in that table, and D and trimming were inferred from the DNA itself. This sample has some 95,000 clones in its table, and around 88% of those were observed once. The ten biggest clones cover around 5.6% of the sample.

Counted from cysteine to phenylalanine, this CDR3 has 16 amino acids. Only the CDR3 portion is preserved as DNA: 48 bases, with reading frame beginning at the first base. The germline V gene specifies SGHTS as CDR1 and YDEGEE as CDR2. Compared with germline, V lacks 1 base and J lacks 1 base; bases without a gene match: 7. Worth noting for this clone: Its antigen is still unknown. No base-level quality is on record; no much larger clone is a single base apart.

The sequencing sample was made of blood. The rearranged segments are TRBV5-8 and TRBJ1-1; 7 bases in the middle match TRBD1. This receptor was obtained from a person between 18 and 70 years old in good health. In nucleotides, the sequence is TGTGCCAGCAGCTTGAAGGGACAGATAAAGAACACTGAAGCTTTCTTT. Its protein reads: CASSLKGQIKNTEAFF.